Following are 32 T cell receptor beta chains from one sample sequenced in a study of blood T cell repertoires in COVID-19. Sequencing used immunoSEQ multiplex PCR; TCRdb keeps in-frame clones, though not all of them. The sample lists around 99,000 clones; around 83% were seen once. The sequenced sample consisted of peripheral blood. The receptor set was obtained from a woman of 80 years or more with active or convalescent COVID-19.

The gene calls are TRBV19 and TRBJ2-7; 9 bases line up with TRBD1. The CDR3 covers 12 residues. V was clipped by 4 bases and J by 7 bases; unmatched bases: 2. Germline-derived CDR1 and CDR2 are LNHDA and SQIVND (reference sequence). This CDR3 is CASSTDRGEQYF. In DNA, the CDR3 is TGTGCCAGTAGTACCGACAGGGGGGAGCAGTACTTC. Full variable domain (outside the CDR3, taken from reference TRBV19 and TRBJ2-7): DGGITQSPKYLFRKEGQNVTLSCEQNLNHDAMYWYRQDPGQGLRLIYYSQIVNDFQKGDIAEGYSVSREKKESFPLTVTSAQKNPTAFYLCASSTDRGEQYFGPGTRLTVT.

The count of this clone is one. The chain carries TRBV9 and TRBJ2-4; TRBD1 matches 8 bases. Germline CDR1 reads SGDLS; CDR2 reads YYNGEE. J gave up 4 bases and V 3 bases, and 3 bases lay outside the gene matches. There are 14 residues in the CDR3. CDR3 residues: CASSGGQEKNIQYF. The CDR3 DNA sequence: TGTGCCAGCAGCGGGGGACAGGAAAAAAACATTCAGTACTTC.

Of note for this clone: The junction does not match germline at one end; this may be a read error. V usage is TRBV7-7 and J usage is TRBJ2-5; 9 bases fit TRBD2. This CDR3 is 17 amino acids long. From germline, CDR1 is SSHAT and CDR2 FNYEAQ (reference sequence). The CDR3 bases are TGTGCTAGCAGCTTAACCCTCCGGGGCGGGAGGGACGAGACCCAGTACTTC. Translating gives CASSLTLRGGRDETQYF.

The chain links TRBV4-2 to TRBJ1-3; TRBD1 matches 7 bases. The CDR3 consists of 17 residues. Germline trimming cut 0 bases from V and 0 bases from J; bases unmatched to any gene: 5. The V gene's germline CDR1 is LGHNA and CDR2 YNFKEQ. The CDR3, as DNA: TGTGCCAGCAGCCAAGATGGGGACAGAAGCTCTGGAAACACCATATATTTT. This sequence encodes CASSQDGDRSSGNTIYF.

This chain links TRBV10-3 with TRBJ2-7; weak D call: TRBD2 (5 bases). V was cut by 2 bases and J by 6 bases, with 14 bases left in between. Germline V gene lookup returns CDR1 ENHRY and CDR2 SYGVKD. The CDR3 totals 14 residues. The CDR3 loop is CAISEGLARAEQYF. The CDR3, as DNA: TGTGCCATCAGTGAGGGTTTAGCGAGGGCCGAGCAGTACTTC.

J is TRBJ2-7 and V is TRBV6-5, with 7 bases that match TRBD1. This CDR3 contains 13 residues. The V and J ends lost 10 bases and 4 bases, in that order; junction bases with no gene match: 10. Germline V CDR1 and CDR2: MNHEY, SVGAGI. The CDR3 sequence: CATTDRVGYEQYF. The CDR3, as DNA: TGTGCCACGACCGACAGGGTGGGATACGAGCAGTACTTC.

CDR3 DNA sequence: TGTGCCTGGGAACAGGGGGTTGATGAAAAACTGTTTTTT. Translated: CAWEQGVDEKLFF. The chain combines TRBV30 with TRBJ1-4; 8 bases map to TRBD1. V trimming: 5 bases; J trimming: 6 bases; junction bases outside the gene matches: 5. The CDR3 runs 13 residues. Germline V CDR1 and CDR2: GTSNPN, SVGIG (reference sequence).

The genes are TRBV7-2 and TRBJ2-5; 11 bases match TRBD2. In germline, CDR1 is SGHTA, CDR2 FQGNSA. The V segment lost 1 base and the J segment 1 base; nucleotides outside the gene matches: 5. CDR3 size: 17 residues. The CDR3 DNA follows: TGTGCCAGCAGCTTAGTTGCTAGCGGGAGGTTCCAAGAGACCCAGTACTTC. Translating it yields CASSLVASGRFQETQYF. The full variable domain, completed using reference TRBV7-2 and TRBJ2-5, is GAGVSQSPSNKVTEKGKDVELRCDPISGHTALYWYRQSLGQGLEFLIYFQGNSAPDKSGLPSDRFSAERTGGSVSTLTIQRTQQEDSAVYLCASSLVASGRFQETQYFGPGTRLLVL.

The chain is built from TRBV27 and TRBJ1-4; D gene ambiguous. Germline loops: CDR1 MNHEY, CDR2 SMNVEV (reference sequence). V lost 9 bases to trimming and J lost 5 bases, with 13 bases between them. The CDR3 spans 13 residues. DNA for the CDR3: TGTGCCAGTCATAGTCTGTTAAATGAAAAACTGTTTTTT. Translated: CASHSLLNEKLFF.

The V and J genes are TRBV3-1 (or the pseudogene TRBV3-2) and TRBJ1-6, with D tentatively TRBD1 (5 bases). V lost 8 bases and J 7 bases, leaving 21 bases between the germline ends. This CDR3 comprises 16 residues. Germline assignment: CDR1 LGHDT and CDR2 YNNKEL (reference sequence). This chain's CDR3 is CASRGGAGLRNSPLHF. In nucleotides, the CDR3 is TGTGCCAGCCGGGGTGGGGCGGGGTTGAGAAATTCACCCCTCCACTTT.

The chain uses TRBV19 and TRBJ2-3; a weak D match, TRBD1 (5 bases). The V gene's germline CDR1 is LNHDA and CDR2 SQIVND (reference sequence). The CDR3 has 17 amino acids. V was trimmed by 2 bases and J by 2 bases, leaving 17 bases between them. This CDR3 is CASSINPRQLVTDTQYF. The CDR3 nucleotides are TGTGCCAGTAGTATAAACCCGAGACAGCTAGTCACAGATACGCAGTATTTT.

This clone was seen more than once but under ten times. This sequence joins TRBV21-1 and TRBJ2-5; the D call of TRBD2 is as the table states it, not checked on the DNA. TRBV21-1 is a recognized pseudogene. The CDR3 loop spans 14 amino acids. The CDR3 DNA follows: TGTGCCAACCGACTAGCGGGAAGGTTGGAGACCCAGTACTTC. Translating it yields CANRLAGRLETQYF.

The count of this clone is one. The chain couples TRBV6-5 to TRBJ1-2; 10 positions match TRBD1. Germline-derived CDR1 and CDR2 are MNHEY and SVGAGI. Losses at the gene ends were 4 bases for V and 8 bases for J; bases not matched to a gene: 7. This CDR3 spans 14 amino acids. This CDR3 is CASSFNDRGQGYTF. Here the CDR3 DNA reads TGTGCCAGCAGTTTCAACGACAGGGGGCAAGGCTACACCTTC.

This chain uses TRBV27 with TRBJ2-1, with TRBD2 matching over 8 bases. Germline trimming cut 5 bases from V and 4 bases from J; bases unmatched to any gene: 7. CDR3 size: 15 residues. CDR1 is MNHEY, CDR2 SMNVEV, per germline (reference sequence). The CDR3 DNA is TGTGCCAGCAGTACCGCTAGCGGGTTTTACAATGAGCAGTTCTTC. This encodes CASSTASGFYNEQFF.

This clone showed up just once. The CDR3 region is CASSEQGGGFGNQPQHF. CDR3 nucleotide sequence: TGTGCCAGCAGTGAACAGGGCGGGGGATTCGGCAATCAGCCCCAGCATTTT. V gene TRBV6-1 combines with J gene TRBJ1-5; a possible D gene is TRBD1 (5 bases). The CDR3 is made up of 17 amino acids. Germline V gene data show CDR1 as MNHNS and CDR2 as SASEGT. V was clipped by 2 bases and J by 2 bases, with 16 bases between them.

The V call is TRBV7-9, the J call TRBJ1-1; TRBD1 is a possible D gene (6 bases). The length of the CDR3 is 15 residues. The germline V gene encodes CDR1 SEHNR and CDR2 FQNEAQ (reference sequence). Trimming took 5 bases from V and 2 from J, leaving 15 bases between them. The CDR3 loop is CASSPPQGRNTEAFF. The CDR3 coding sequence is TGTGCCAGCAGCCCACCACAGGGAAGAAACACTGAAGCTTTCTTT.

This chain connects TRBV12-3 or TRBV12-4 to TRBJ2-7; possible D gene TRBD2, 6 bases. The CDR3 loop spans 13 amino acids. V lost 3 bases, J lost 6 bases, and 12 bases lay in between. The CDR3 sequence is CASSLGGMAEQYF. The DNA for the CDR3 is TGTGCCAGCAGTTTGGGGGGAATGGCCGAGCAGTACTTC.

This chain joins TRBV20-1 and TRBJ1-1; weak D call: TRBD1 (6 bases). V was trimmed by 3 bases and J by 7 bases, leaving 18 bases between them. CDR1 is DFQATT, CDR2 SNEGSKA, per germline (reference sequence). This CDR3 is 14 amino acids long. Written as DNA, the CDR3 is TGCAGTGCTAGTCGGCGACAGGTAGGGGGTGAAGCTTTCTTT. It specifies CSASRRQVGGEAFF.

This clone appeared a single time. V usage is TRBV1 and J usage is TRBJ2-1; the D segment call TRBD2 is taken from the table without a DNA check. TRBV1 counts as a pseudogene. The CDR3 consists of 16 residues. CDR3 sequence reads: CTSSPRGRGTYNEQFF. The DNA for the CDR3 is TGCACCAGCAGCCCTCGGGGGCGGGGGACCTACAATGAGCAGTTCTTC.

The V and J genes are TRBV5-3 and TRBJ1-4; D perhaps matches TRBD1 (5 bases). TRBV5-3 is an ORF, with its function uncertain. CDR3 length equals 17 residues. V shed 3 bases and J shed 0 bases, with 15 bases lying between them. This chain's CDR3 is CARSSGNRFPTNEKLFF. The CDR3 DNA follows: TGTGCCAGAAGCTCCGGTAACAGGTTCCCAACTAATGAAAAACTGTTTTTT.

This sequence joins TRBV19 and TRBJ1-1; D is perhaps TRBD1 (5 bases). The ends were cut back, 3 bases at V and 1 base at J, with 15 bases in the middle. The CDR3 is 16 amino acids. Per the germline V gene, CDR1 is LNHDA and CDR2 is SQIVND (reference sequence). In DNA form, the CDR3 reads TGTGCCAGTAGTATGAGTCAGGGCTTTACGAACACTGAAGCTTTCTTT. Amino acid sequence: CASSMSQGFTNTEAFF.

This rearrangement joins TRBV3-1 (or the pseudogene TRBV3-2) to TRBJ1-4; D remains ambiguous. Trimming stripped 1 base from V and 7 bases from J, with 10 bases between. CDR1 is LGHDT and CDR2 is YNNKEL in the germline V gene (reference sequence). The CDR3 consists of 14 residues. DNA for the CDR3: TGTGCCAGCAGCCAAGGCGGGCACGTTGAAAAACTGTTTTTT. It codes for CASSQGGHVEKLFF.

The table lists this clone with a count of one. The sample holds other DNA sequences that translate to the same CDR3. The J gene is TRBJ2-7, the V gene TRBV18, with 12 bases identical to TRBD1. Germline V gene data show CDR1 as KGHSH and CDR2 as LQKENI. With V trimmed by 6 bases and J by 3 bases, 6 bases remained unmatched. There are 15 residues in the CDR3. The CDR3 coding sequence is TGTGCCAGCTCGCCAGGGACAGGGGGCATCTACGAGCAGTACTTC. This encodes CASSPGTGGIYEQYF.

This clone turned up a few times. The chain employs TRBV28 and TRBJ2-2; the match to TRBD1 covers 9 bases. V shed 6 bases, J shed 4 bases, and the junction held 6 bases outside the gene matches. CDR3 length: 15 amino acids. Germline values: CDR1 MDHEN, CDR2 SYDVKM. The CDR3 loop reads CASRTGQGGTGELFF. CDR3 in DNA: TGTGCCAGCAGAACGGGACAGGGTGGCACCGGGGAGCTGTTTTTT.

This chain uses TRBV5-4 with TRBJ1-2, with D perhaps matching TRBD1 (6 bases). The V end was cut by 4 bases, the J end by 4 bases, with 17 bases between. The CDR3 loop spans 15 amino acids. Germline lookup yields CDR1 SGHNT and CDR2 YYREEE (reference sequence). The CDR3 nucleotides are TGTGCCAGCAGCCCCGATGTGGGGGCGGCCTATGGCTACACCTTC. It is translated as CASSPDVGAAYGYTF.

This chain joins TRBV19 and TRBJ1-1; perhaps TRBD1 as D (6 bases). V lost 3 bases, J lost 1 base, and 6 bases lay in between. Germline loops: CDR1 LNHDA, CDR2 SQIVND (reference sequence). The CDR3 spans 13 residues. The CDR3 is CASSMTGNTEAFF. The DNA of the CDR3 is TGTGCCAGTAGTATGACAGGGAACACTGAAGCTTTCTTT. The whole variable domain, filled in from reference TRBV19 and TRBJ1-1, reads DGGITQSPKYLFRKEGQNVTLSCEQNLNHDAMYWYRQDPGQGLRLIYYSQIVNDFQKGDIAEGYSVSREKKESFPLTVTSAQKNPTAFYLCASSMTGNTEAFFGQGTRLTVV.

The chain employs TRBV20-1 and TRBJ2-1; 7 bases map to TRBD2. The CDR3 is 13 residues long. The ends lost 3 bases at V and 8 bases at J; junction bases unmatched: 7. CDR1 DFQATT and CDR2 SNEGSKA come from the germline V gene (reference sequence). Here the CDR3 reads CSASTGTTDEQFF. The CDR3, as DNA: TGCAGTGCTAGTACCGGGACTACCGATGAGCAGTTCTTC.

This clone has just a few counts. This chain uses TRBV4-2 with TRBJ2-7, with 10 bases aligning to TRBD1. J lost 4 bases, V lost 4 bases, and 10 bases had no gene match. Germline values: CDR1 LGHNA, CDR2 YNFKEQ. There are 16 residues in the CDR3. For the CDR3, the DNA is TGTGCCAGCAGCCGCGGGCCGACAGGGGGCGGATACGAGCAGTACTTC. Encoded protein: CASSRGPTGGGYEQYF.

CDR3 loop: CASSIQGPGELFF. DNA of the CDR3: TGTGCCAGTAGTATTCAGGGTCCCGGGGAGCTGTTTTTT. This chain links TRBV19 with TRBJ2-2; D might be TRBD1 (5 bases). V was shortened by 3 bases and J by 6 bases, with 8 bases between the two germline ends. This CDR3 is 13 amino acids long. Germline CDR1 LNHDA, CDR2 SQIVND (reference sequence).

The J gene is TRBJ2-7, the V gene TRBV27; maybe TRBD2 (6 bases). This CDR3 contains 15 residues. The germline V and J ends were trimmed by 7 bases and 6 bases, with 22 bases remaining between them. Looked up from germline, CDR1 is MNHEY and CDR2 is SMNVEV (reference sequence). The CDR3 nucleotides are TGTGCCAGCATCCCCACAGGCCACGGGAGCCGCGAGCAGTACTTC. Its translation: CASIPTGHGSREQYF.

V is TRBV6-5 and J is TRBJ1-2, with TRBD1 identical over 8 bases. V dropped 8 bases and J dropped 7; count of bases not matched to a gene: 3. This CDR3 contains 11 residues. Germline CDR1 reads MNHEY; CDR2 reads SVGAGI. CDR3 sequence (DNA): TGTGCCAGCGGGACAGGCTTTGGCTACACCTTC. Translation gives CASGTGFGYTF.

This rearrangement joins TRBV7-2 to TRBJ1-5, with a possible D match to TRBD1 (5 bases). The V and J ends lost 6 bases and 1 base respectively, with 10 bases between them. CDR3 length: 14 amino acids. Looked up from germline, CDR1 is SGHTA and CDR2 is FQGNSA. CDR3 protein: CASRRGSSNQPQHF. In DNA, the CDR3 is TGTGCCAGCAGACGGGGGTCGAGCAATCAGCCCCAGCATTTT.